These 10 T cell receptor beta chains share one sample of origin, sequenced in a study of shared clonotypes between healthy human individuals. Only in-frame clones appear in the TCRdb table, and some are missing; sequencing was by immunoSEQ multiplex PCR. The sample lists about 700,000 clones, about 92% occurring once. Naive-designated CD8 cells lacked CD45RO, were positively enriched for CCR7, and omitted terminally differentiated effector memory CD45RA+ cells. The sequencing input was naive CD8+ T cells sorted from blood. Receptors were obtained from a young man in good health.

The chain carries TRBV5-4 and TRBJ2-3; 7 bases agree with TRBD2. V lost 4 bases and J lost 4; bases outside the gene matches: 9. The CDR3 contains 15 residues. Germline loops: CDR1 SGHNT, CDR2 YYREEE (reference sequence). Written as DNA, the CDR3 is TGTGCCAGCAGCGAGGCCGGGGGAGGGGCAGATACGCAGTATTTT. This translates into CASSEAGGGADTQYF.

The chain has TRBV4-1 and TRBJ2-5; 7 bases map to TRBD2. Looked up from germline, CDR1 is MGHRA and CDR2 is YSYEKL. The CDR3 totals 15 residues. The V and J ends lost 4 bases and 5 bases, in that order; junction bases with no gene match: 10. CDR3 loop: CASSPREEGWETQYF. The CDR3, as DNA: TGCGCCAGCAGCCCCCGGGAGGAGGGCTGGGAGACCCAGTACTTC.

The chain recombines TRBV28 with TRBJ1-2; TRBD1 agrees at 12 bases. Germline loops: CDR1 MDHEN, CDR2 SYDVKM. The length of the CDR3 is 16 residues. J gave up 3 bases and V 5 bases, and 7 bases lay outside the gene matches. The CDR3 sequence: CASSDIGTGGHYGYTF. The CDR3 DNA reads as TGTGCCAGCAGTGACATCGGGACAGGGGGCCACTATGGCTACACCTTC.

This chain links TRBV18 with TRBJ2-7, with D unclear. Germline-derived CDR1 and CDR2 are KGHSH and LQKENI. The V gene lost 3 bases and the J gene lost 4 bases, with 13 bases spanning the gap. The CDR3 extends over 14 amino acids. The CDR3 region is CASSPPHSPYEQYF. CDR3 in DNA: TGTGCCAGCTCACCGCCACATAGTCCTTACGAGCAGTACTTC. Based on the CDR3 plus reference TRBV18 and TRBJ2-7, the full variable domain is NAGVMQNPRHLVRRRGQEARLRCSPMKGHSHVYWYRQLPEEGLKFMVYLQKENIIDESGMPKERFSAEFPKEGPSILRIQQVVRGDSAAYFCASSPPHSPYEQYFGPGTRLTVT.

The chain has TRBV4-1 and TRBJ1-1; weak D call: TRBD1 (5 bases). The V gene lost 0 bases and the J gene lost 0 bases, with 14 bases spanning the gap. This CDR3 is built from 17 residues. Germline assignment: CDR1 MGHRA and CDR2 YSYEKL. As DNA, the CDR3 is TGCGCCAGCAGCCAAGATCCCCAGGGTGGGATGAACACTGAAGCTTTCTTT. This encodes CASSQDPQGGMNTEAFF.

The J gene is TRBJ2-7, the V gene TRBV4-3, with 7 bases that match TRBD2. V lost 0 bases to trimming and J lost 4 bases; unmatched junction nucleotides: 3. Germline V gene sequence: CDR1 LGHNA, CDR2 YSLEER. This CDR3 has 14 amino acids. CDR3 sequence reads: CASSQDSGRYEQYF. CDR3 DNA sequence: TGCGCCAGCAGCCAAGATTCCGGGAGGTACGAGCAGTACTTC.

CDR3 bases: TGTGCCAGCAGCTTACTAGCGGTCTACAATGAGCAGTTCTTC. This sequence encodes CASSLLAVYNEQFF. This chain connects TRBV7-8 to TRBJ2-1; 7 positions match TRBD2. Germline V lookup: CDR1 SGHVS, CDR2 FQNEAQ. Unmatched junction bases numbered 1, after V lost 2 bases and J lost 3 bases. The CDR3 is made up of 14 amino acids. Complete variable domain (other parts from reference TRBV7-8 and TRBJ2-1): GAGVSQSPRYKVAKRGQDVALRCDPISGHVSLFWYQQALGQGPEFLTYFQNEAQLDKSGLPSDRFFAERPEGSVSTLKIQRTQQEDSAVYLCASSLLAVYNEQFFGPGTRLTVL.

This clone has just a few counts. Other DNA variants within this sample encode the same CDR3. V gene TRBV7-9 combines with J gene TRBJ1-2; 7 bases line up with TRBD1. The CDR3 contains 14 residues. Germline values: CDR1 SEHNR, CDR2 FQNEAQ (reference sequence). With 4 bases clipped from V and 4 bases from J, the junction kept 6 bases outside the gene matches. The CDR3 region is CASSSTGVGYGYTF. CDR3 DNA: TGTGCCAGCAGCTCAACAGGGGTCGGCTATGGCTACACCTTC.

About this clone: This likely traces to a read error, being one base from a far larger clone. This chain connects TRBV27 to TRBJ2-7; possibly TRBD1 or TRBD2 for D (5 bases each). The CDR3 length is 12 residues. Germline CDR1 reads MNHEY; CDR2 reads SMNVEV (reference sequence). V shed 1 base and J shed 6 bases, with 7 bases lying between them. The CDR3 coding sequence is TGTGCCAGCAGTTTATTGGGGGTCGAGCAGTACTTC. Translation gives CASSLLGVEQYF.

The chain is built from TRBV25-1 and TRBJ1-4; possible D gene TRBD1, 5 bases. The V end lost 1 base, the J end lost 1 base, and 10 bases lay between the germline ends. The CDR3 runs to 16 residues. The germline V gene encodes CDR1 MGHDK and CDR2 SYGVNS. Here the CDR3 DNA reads TGTGCCAGCAGTGAATGGGGCCGGGGAACTAATGAAAAACTGTTTTTT. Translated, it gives CASSEWGRGTNEKLFF.